This is a list of T cell receptor beta chains from one sample in a study of early T cells in non-severe SARS-CoV-2 infection. One entry per CDR3 protein results from TCRdb running MiXCR on the 5' RACE reads. The data contain 35,000 to 45,000 distinct CDR3 sequences, more than 5% of them singletons. Material: whole blood. These receptors all stem from an adult who was a healthcare worker with PCR-confirmed SARS-CoV-2 infection or an uninfected control (not recorded which). CDR3s leave out the opening cysteine and the closing phenylalanine or tryptophan. Each record gives: D gene, V gene, CDR3 protein. D genes are given only for firm matches.

D gene: .; V gene: TRBV5-5; CDR3 protein: ASNAEGYSNQPQH
D gene: .; V gene: TRBV10-3; CDR3 protein: AISESIGGSYNEQF
D gene: .; V gene: TRBV6-1; CDR3 protein: ASSDETEGETQY
D gene: .; V gene: TRBV13; CDR3 protein: ASSLGLTEQY
D gene: .; V gene: TRBV29-1; CDR3 protein: SAPSGGDTQY
D gene: .; V gene: TRBV12-3/TRBV12-4; CDR3 protein: ASSIAGRLLYGYT
D gene: TRBD1; V gene: TRBV5-1; CDR3 protein: ASSPLTGGSGELF
D gene: TRBD1; V gene: TRBV5-1; CDR3 protein: ASSLVGTGITGELF
D gene: TRBD1; V gene: TRBV6-2/TRBV6-3; CDR3 protein: AGAPPPGTGIYEQY
D gene: .; V gene: TRBV19; CDR3 protein: ASRPSAFAYEQY
D gene: .; V gene: TRBV5-1; CDR3 protein: ASSLVASSNTEAF
D gene: .; V gene: TRBV7-9; CDR3 protein: ASSLDLKRHEQY
D gene: .; V gene: TRBV2; CDR3 protein: ASSGSRSYNEQF
D gene: TRBD1; V gene: TRBV24-1; CDR3 protein: ATSDPGTGRRTTDTQY
D gene: .; V gene: TRBV15; CDR3 protein: ATSGKQGSSEAF
D gene: TRBD2; V gene: TRBV5-1; CDR3 protein: ASSRGLAGAYEQY
D gene: .; V gene: TRBV18; CDR3 protein: ASSPTATNTGELF
D gene: TRBD2; V gene: TRBV6-4; CDR3 protein: ASSDGRGADTQY
D gene: .; V gene: TRBV18; CDR3 protein: ASSPSKGTDTQY
D gene: .; V gene: TRBV2; CDR3 protein: ASSEDQGVSYEQY
D gene: .; V gene: TRBV19; CDR3 protein: ASSDSGAQY
D gene: TRBD2; V gene: TRBV7-6; CDR3 protein: ASSLSPGLAGSTPGEQY
D gene: TRBD1; V gene: TRBV7-6; CDR3 protein: ASSLGQAYNEQF
D gene: .; V gene: TRBV7-8; CDR3 protein: ASSSRGLYEQY
D gene: .; V gene: TRBV5-1; CDR3 protein: ASSPISTSYEQY
D gene: .; V gene: TRBV6-2/TRBV6-3; CDR3 protein: ASSYSAGRIYNEQF
D gene: .; V gene: TRBV11-3; CDR3 protein: ASGNTGELF
D gene: .; V gene: TRBV20-1; CDR3 protein: SAPLGGELF
D gene: TRBD1; V gene: TRBV29-1; CDR3 protein: SVEDYWDRGDQETQY
D gene: TRBD2; V gene: TRBV5-8; CDR3 protein: ASSLLAGEAYEQY
D gene: TRBD2; V gene: TRBV6-5; CDR3 protein: ASSYSQLAGAYNEQF
D gene: .; V gene: TRBV4-2; CDR3 protein: ASSQEREAF
D gene: TRBD1; V gene: TRBV20-1; CDR3 protein: SARELGTGGGYIQY
D gene: .; V gene: TRBV7-2; CDR3 protein: ASSLAGVGLTDTQY
D gene: .; V gene: TRBV6-2/TRBV6-3; CDR3 protein: ASRTSGNSPLH
D gene: TRBD2; V gene: TRBV13; CDR3 protein: ASSPKLAGTTYEQY
D gene: .; V gene: TRBV5-1; CDR3 protein: ASSLAGRGAGGEF
D gene: TRBD2; V gene: TRBV15; CDR3 protein: ATQNGTSPINEQF
D gene: .; V gene: TRBV29-1; CDR3 protein: SVEQGNYGYT
D gene: .; V gene: TRBV4-3; CDR3 protein: ASSQGTAAGPGELF
D gene: .; V gene: TRBV6-2/TRBV6-3; CDR3 protein: ASTPPGSSFNYGYT
D gene: .; V gene: TRBV7-2; CDR3 protein: ASSLGRRGEQF
D gene: TRBD1; V gene: TRBV12-5; CDR3 protein: ASGWTGGAFNEQF
D gene: .; V gene: TRBV11-1; CDR3 protein: ASSPDGANEKLF
D gene: .; V gene: TRBV10-1; CDR3 protein: ASSDRGHYGYT
D gene: TRBD2; V gene: TRBV20-1; CDR3 protein: SASSGTSGSYEQY
D gene: .; V gene: TRBV5-4; CDR3 protein: ASSRDILPYEQY
D gene: .; V gene: TRBV7-9; CDR3 protein: ASSPAYEQY
D gene: .; V gene: TRBV20-1; CDR3 protein: SARSAGKHEQY
D gene: .; V gene: TRBV7-2; CDR3 protein: ASSLALGYEQY
D gene: .; V gene: TRBV5-1; CDR3 protein: ASSLVQATNEKLF